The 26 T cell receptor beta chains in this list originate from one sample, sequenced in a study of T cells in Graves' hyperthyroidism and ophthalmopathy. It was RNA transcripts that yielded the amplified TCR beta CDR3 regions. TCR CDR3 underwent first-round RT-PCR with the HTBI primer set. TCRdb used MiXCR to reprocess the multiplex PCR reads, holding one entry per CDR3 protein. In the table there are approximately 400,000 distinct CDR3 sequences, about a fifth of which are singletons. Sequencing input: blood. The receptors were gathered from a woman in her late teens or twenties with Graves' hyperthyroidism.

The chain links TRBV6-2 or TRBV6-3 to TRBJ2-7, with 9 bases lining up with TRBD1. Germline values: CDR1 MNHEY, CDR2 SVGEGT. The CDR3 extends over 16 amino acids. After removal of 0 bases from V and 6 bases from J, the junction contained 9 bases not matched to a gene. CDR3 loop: CASSYSKVGQGSEQYF. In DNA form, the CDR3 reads TGTGCCAGCAGTTACTCGAAGGTGGGACAGGGCTCCGAGCAGTACTTC.

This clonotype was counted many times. CDR3: CASSQGWYRETLPGGYTF. In nucleotides, the CDR3 is TGCGCCAGCAGCCAGGGTTGGTACAGGGAAACCCTGCCCGGTGGCTACACCTTC. The chain employs TRBV4-1 and TRBJ1-2; perhaps TRBD1 as D (6 bases). V dropped 3 bases and J dropped 7 bases, with 27 bases sitting between them. The CDR3 is 18 amino acids. Germline V gene lookup returns CDR1 MGHRA and CDR2 YSYEKL.

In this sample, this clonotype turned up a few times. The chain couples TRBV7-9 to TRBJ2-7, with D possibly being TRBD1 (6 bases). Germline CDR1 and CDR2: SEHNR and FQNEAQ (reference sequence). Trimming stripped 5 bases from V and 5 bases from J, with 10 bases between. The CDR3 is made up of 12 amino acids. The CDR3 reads CASSLTGNEQYF. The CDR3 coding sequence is TGTGCCAGCAGCCTGACAGGAAACGAGCAGTACTTC.

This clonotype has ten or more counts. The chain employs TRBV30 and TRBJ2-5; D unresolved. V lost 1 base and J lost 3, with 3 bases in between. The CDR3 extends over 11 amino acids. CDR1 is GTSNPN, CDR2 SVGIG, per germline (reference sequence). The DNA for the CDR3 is TGTGCCTGGAGTGCCGAAGAGACCCAGTACTTC. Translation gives CAWSAEETQYF.

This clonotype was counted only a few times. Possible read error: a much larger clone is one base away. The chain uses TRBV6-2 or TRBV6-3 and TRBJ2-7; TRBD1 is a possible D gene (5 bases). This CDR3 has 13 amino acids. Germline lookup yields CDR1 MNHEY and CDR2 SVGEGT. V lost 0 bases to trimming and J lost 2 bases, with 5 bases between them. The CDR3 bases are TGTGCCAGCAGTTACTCGGACACCTACGAGCAGTACTTC. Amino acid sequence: CASSYSDTYEQYF.

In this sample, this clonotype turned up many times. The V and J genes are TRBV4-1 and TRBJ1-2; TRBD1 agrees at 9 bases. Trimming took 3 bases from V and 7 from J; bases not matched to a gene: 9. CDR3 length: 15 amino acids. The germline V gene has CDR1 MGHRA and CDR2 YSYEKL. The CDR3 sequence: CASSQPPDRGIGYTF. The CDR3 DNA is TGCGCCAGCAGCCAGCCTCCAGACAGGGGGATTGGCTACACCTTC.

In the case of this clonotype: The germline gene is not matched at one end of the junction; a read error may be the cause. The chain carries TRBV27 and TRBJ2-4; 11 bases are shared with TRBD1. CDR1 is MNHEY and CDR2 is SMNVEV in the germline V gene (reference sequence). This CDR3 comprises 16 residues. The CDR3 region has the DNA TGTGCCAGCAGTTTTCTCGGGACAGGGGGACAAAACATTAAGTACTTC. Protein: CASSFLGTGGQNIKYF.

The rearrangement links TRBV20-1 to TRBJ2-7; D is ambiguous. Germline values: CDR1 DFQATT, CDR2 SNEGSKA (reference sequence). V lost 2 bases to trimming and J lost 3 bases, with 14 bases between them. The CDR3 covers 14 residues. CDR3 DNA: TGCAGTGCTAGACCGAGCCCTTCTAGCTACGAGCAGTACTTC. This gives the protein CSARPSPSSYEQYF.

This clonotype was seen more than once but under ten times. This CDR3 reads CASRTGSSGGYTF. The CDR3 region has the DNA TGCGCCAGCAGGACAGGATCCTCGGGAGGCTACACCTTC. The chain is built from TRBV5-1 and TRBJ1-2; D is perhaps TRBD1 (6 bases). This CDR3 comprises 13 residues. Germline lookup yields CDR1 SGHRS and CDR2 YFSETQ. Trimming shortened V by 5 bases and J by 8 bases, and 16 bases separated the two germline ends.

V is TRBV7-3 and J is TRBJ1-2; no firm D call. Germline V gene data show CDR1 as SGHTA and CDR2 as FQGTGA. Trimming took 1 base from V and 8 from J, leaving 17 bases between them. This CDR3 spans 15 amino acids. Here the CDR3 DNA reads TGTGCCAGCAGCTTAATAGGGATGAACACGGGAGGCTACACCTTC. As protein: CASSLIGMNTGGYTF.

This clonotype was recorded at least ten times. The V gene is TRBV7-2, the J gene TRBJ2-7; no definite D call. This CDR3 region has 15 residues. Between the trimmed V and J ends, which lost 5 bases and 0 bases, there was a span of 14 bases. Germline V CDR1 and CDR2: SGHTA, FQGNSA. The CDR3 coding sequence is TGTGCCAGCAGCCGTCACAGCCTAAGCTCCTACGAGCAGTACTTC. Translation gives CASSRHSLSSYEQYF.

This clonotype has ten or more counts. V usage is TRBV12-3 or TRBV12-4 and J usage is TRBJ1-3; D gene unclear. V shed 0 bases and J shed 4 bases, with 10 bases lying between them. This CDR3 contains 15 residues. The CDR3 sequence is CASSLATFSGNTIYF. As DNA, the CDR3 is TGTGCCAGCAGTTTAGCCACGTTCTCCGGAAACACCATATATTTT.

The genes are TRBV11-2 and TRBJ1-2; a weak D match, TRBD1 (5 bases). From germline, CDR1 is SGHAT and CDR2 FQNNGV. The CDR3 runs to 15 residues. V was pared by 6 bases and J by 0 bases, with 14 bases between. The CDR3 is CASSISAGTNYGYTF. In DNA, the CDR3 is TGTGCCAGCAGTATATCAGCAGGGACTAACTATGGCTACACCTTC.

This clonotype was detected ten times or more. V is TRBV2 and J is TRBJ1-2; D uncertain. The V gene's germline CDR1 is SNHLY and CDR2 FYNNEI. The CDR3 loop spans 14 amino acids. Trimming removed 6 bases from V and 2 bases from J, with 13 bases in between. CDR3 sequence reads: CASSSGPRNYGYTF. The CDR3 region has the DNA TGTGCCAGCAGCTCCGGACCGAGAAACTATGGCTACACCTTC.

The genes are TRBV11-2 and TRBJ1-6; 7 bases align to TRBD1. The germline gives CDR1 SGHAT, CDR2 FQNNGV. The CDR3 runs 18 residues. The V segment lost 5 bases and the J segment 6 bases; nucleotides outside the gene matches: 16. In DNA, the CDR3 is TGTGCCAGCAGCGAATACAGGGGCCACTTACGAGTTAATTCACCCCTCCACTTT. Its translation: CASSEYRGHLRVNSPLHF.

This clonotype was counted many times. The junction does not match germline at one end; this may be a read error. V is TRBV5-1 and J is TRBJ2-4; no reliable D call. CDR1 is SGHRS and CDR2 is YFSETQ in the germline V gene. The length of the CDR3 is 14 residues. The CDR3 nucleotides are TGCGCCAGCAGCTTGGTGTCTCCCAAAGACATTCAGTACTTC. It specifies CASSLVSPKDIQYF.

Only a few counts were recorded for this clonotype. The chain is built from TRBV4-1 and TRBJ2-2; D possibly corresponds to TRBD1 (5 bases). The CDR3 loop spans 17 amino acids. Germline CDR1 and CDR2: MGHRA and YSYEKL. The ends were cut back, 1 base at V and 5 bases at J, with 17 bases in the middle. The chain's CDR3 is CASSQGSRQGFTGELFF. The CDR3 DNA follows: TGCGCCAGCAGCCAAGGTAGCAGGCAGGGATTTACCGGGGAGCTGTTTTTT.

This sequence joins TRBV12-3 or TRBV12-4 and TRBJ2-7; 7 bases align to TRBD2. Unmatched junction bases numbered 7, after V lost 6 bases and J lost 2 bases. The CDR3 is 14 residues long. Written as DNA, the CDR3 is TGTGCCAGCAGCCCTCCGGGACTACCCTACGAGCAGTACTTC. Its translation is CASSPPGLPYEQYF.

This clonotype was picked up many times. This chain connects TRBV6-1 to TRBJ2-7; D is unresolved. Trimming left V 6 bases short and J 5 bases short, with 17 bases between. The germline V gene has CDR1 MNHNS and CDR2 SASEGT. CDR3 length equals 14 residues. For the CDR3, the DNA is TGTGCCAGCAGCCCTGAAGGACCGTGGCACGAGCAGTACTTC. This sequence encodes CASSPEGPWHEQYF.

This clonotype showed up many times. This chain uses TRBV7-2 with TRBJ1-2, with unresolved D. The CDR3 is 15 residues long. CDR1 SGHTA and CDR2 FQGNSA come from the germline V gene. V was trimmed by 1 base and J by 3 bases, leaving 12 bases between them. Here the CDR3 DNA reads TGTGCCAGCAGCTTAGGTGGAGCGGTGGACTATGGCTACACCTTC. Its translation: CASSLGGAVDYGYTF. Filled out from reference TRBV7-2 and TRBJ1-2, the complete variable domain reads GAGVSQSPSNKVTEKGKDVELRCDPISGHTALYWYRQSLGQGLEFLIYFQGNSAPDKSGLPSDRFSAERTGGSVSTLTIQRTQQEDSAVYLCASSLGGAVDYGYTFGSGTRLTVV.

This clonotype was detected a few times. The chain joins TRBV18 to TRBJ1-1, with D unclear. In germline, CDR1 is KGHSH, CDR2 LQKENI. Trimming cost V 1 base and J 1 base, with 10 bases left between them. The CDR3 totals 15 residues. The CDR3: CASSPRNIANTEAFF. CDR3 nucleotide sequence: TGTGCCAGCTCACCACGGAACATCGCGAACACTGAAGCTTTCTTT.

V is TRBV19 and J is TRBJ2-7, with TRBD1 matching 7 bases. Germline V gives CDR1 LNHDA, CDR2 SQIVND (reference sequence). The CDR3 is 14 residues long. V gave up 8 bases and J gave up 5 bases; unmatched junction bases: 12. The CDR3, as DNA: TGTGCCAGTCAGGCCCCCGGGACAGCCGACGAGCAGTACTTC. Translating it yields CASQAPGTADEQYF.

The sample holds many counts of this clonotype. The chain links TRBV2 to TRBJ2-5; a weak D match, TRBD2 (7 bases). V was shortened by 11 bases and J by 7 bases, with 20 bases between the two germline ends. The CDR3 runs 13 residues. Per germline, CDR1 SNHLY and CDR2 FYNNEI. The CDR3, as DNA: TGTGCCGGACTAGAGGGGGAAGTGGGGACCCAGTACTTC. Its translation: CAGLEGEVGTQYF.

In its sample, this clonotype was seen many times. CDR3 DNA: TGTGCCTGGAGCGCGGAGCGGGGGGGTCAAGAGACCCAGTACTTC. Residues: CAWSAERGGQETQYF. This chain uses TRBV30 with TRBJ2-5, with 10 bases fitting TRBD2. This CDR3 has 15 residues. V lost 3 bases to trimming and J lost 2 bases; unmatched junction nucleotides: 6. Germline CDR1 GTSNPN, CDR2 SVGIG (reference sequence).

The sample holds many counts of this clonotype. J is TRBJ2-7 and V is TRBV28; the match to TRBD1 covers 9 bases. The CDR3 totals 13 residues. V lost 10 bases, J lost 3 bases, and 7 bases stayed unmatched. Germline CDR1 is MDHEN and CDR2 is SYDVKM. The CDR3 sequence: CATYSGQGYEQYF. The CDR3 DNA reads TGTGCCACTTATTCGGGACAGGGCTACGAGCAGTACTTC.

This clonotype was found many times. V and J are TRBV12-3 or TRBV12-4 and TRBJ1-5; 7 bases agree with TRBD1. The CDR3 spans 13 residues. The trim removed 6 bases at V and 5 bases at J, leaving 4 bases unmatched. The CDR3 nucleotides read TGTGCCAGCAGCCAGGGGGACTATCAGCCCCAGCATTTT. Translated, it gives CASSQGDYQPQHF.